These T cell receptor beta chains were read from a single sample in a study of shared clonotypes between healthy human individuals. Sequenced by immunoSEQ multiplex PCR; TCRdb stores in-frame clones only, minus some. The sample has millions of clones, over 90% seen once. The sequenced sample consisted of naive CD4+ T cells from PBMCs. All receptors come from a young man in good health. Some clones in this sample may be carry-over from other donors' samples. The CDR3 runs from the conserved cysteine through the conserved F or W.

>TRBJ2-7|TRBV7-2
CASSLVPWTGSSYEQYF
>TRBJ2-2|TRBV18
CASSPMMSGELFF
>TRBJ2-1|TRBV7-9
CASSRRTENNEQFF
>TRBJ2-7|TRBV9
CASSVGAGAVEQYF
>TRBJ2-3|TRBV5-1
CASRDFTDTQYF
>TRBJ1-1|TRBV6-6
CASSYGTGARGTEAFF
>TRBJ2-1|TRBV7-8
CASSLADRRPYNEQFF
>TRBJ2-1|TRBV27
CASSPDLGGTSEQFF
>TRBJ2-7|TRBV5-1
CASSLGTQTRSEQYF
>TRBJ1-4|TRBV18
CASSADKTTNEKLFF
>TRBJ2-7|TRBV7-3
CASSLTGAGAGSYEQYF
>TRBJ2-6|TRBV28
CASSLLIRAGANVLTF
>TRBJ1-4|TRBV11-1
CASSLGRQGEKLFF
>TRBJ2-5|TRBV28
CASRITSIQETQYF
>TRBJ1-3|TRBV9
CASSLTGTGISGNTIYF
>TRBJ1-5|TRBV5-1
CASSRTPGGDNQPQHF
>TRBJ1-1|TRBV7-3
CASSLYRGTEAFF
>TRBJ2-7|TRBV18
CASSPSSYEQYF
>TRBJ2-2|TRBV25-1
CASSVGANTGELFF
>TRBJ2-2|TRBV6-5
CASRSPGKFNGELFF
>TRBJ2-3|TRBV7-2
CASSLGPTDTQYF
>TRBJ2-1|TRBV19
CASSLPSVNRAPRQRNEQFF
>TRBJ1-3|TRBV28
CASSTTDSGNTIYF
>TRBJ2-7|TRBV6-1
CASSGVPGHEQYF
>TRBJ2-3|TRBV10-3
CAISESTAYTDTQYF
>TRBJ2-2|TRBV25-1
CASRGTGDGTGELFF
>TRBJ1-3|TRBV5-1
CASSSGQERASGNTIYF
>TRBJ2-1|TRBV2
CASKPDGDEQFF
>TRBJ2-5|TRBV2
CASSSQETQYF
>TRBJ2-7|TRBV15
CATSAWGSGGNEQYF
>TRBJ2-1|TRBV7-8
CASSLADFVGLNEQFF
>TRBJ1-5|TRBV19
CASSIRWDQPQHF
>TRBJ2-1|TRBV5-1
CASSLGSQANEQFF
>TRBJ1-1|TRBV28
CASSFTLDRQWDPNTEAFF
>TRBJ1-2|TRBV10-3
CAISETGRLGLGNNYGYTF
>TRBJ2-7|TRBV11-2
CASSPGVGGSTYEQYF
>TRBJ2-3|TRBV6-6
CASSYPGDTHTDTQYF
>TRBJ2-5|TRBV27
CASSQRGQGARETQYF
>TRBJ2-7|TRBV11-2
CASSLDPAYEQYF
>TRBJ2-7|TRBV7-2
CASSRLGQGSYEQYF
>TRBJ1-1|TRBV19
CASRSRGRVTEAFF
>TRBJ2-3|TRBV11-1
CASSVGGLATDTQYF
>TRBJ2-3|TRBV19
CASSEMVASGSSQYF
>TRBJ2-3|TRBV12-5
CASGPGLDTDTQYF